The next 15 T cell receptor beta chains were all read from a single sample in a study of cytomegalovirus exposure and HLA in healthy donors. The protocol was immunoSEQ multiplex PCR, while the TCRdb copy is restricted to in-frame clones and leaves out a portion. The sample shows more than 110,000 clones, roughly 86% of them seen only once. Sample: PBMCs. The receptors come from a woman aged 25 to 45 in good health and CMV-seronegative.

This rearrangement joins TRBV7-6 to TRBJ2-7; 13 bases are shared with TRBD2. Looked up from germline, CDR1 is SGHVS and CDR2 is FNYEAQ. The CDR3 has 15 amino acids. With V trimmed by 2 bases and J by 7 bases, 5 bases remained unmatched. The CDR3, as DNA: TGTGCCAGCAGCTTAACCGGGACTAGCGGGGAGGAGCAGTACTTC. It translates to CASSLTGTSGEEQYF.

In DNA, the CDR3 is TGTGCCAGCAGTGAAAATCGGGGACAAACCCTCCACTTT. It translates to CASSENRGQTLHF. The chain employs TRBV27 and TRBJ1-6; tentative D call: TRBD1 (6 bases). Germline loops: CDR1 MNHEY, CDR2 SMNVEV (reference sequence). V lost 5 bases and J lost 14, with 16 bases in between. This CDR3 is 13 amino acids long.

The chain combines TRBV18 with TRBJ1-3; TRBD1 matches at 9 bases. CDR1 is KGHSH, CDR2 LQKENI, per germline. CDR3 size: 18 residues. The junction had 13 bases not matched to a gene; V was cut back by 3 bases and J by 4 bases. DNA for the CDR3: TGTGCCAGCTCACCTAGGACAGGGGAGATGCTTTCCGGAAACACCATATATTTT. Protein product: CASSPRTGEMLSGNTIYF. Using reference TRBV18 and TRBJ1-3 for the parts outside the CDR3, the full variable domain is NAGVMQNPRHLVRRRGQEARLRCSPMKGHSHVYWYRQLPEEGLKFMVYLQKENIIDESGMPKERFSAEFPKEGPSILRIQQVVRGDSAAYFCASSPRTGEMLSGNTIYFGEGSWLTVV.

This clone showed up just a few times. The chain uses TRBV2 and TRBJ1-2; TRBD1 matches 7 bases. The CDR3 contains 12 residues. The V segment lost 6 bases and the J segment 7 bases; nucleotides outside the gene matches: 5. The V gene's germline CDR1 is SNHLY and CDR2 FYNNEI. CDR3 in amino acids: CASRAGGGGYTF. The CDR3 region has the DNA TGTGCCAGCAGGGCAGGGGGAGGTGGCTACACCTTC. Full variable domain (missing parts from reference TRBV2 and TRBJ1-2): EPEVTQTPSHQVTQMGQEVILRCVPISNHLYFYWYRQILGQKVEFLVSFYNNEISEKSEIFDDQFSVERPDGSNFTLKIRSTKLEDSAMYFCASRAGGGGYTFGSGTRLTVV.

The chain carries TRBV19 and TRBJ1-2; 8 nucleotides agree with TRBD1. CDR3 length: 19 residues. Trimming took 1 base from V and 4 from J; bases not matched to a gene: 17. Germline CDR1 is LNHDA and CDR2 is SQIVND (reference sequence). The CDR3 DNA is TGTGCCAGTAGTATAGCTGGTGGACAGGGATCTAGGTCTGGCTATGGCTACACCTTC. Amino acids: CASSIAGGQGSRSGYGYTF.

The CDR3 here is CASSLKLGTSGGVSQYF. CDR3 sequence (DNA): TGCGCCAGCAGCCTAAAATTAGGGACTAGCGGGGGGGTTTCGCAGTATTTT. The gene calls are TRBV5-1 and TRBJ2-3; 16 nucleotides match TRBD2. The V segment lost 4 bases and the J segment 10 bases; nucleotides outside the gene matches: 12. CDR3 length equals 17 residues. Germline CDR1 is SGHRS and CDR2 is YFSETQ. The full variable domain, rest sourced from reference TRBV5-1 and TRBJ2-3, is KAGVTQTPRYLIKTRGQQVTLSCSPISGHRSVSWYQQTPGQGLQFLFEYFSETQRNKGNFPGRFSGRQFSNSRSEMNVSTLELGDSALYLCASSLKLGTSGGVSQYFGPGTRLTVL.

The chain has TRBV18 and TRBJ2-7; 8 nucleotides agree with TRBD1. The V segment lost 6 bases and the J segment 2 bases; nucleotides outside the gene matches: 9. The CDR3 length is 15 residues. Germline V lookup: CDR1 KGHSH, CDR2 LQKENI. The CDR3 is CASSDGQGAAYEQYF. CDR3 sequence (DNA): TGTGCCAGCTCGGACGGACAGGGAGCCGCCTACGAGCAGTACTTC.

The chain employs TRBV9 and TRBJ2-1; D ambiguous. Germline CDR1 reads SGDLS; CDR2 reads YYNGEE. V lost 3 bases, J lost 5 bases, and 3 bases lay in between. This CDR3 region has 11 residues. Here the CDR3 reads CASSANNEQFF. The DNA for the CDR3 is TGTGCCAGCAGCGCCAACAATGAGCAGTTCTTC.

The CDR3 region has the DNA TGTGCCAGCAGCTTCAACGGGGGGGCCTACGAGCAGTACTTC. It is translated as CASSFNGGAYEQYF. The genes are TRBV5-4 and TRBJ2-7; 8 bases are shared with TRBD2. The CDR3 is 14 residues long. V dropped 2 bases and J dropped 2; count of bases not matched to a gene: 3. In germline, CDR1 is SGHNT, CDR2 YYREEE (reference sequence).

J is TRBJ2-7 and V is TRBV6-1; D might be TRBD1 (6 bases). The CDR3 sequence is 16 residues long. V was pared by 3 bases and J by 0 bases, with 15 bases between. From germline, CDR1 is MNHNS and CDR2 SASEGT. The CDR3: CASSEFISGDSYEQYF. The CDR3 bases are TGTGCCAGCAGTGAGTTTATCTCAGGGGACTCCTACGAGCAGTACTTC.

The chain combines TRBV5-1 with TRBJ1-1, with 7 bases fitting TRBD1. CDR1 is SGHRS, CDR2 YFSETQ, per germline. The CDR3 is 14 amino acids. Germline trimming cut 1 base from V and 6 bases from J; bases unmatched to any gene: 6. CDR3 residues: CASSLSGGLSEAFF. The CDR3 DNA reads as TGCGCCAGCAGCTTGTCAGGGGGTCTGTCTGAAGCTTTCTTT.

The chain uses TRBV18 and TRBJ1-2, with TRBD1 identical over 9 bases. The ends lost 6 bases at V and 6 bases at J; junction bases unmatched: 8. The CDR3 contains 14 residues. The germline CDR1 and CDR2 sequences are KGHSH and LQKENI. For the CDR3, the DNA is TGTGCCAGCTCTCCCGATGGGACAGGGAATGGCTACACCTTC. Its translation: CASSPDGTGNGYTF.

The chain combines TRBV7-9 with TRBJ1-1; 9 bases align to TRBD1. Trimming removed 5 bases from V and 0 bases from J; junction bases left unmatched: 10. The CDR3 is made up of 17 amino acids. The germline gives CDR1 SEHNR, CDR2 FQNEAQ (reference sequence). CDR3 DNA: TGTGCCAGCAGCGTGCCCGGGACAGGGAGAATGAACACTGAAGCTTTCTTT. It specifies CASSVPGTGRMNTEAFF.

The chain joins TRBV18 to TRBJ2-1; tentative D call: TRBD2 (5 bases). Germline V gives CDR1 KGHSH, CDR2 LQKENI. Trimming removed 0 bases from V and 6 bases from J, with 12 bases in between. The CDR3 totals 15 residues. CDR3 in DNA: TGTGCCAGCTCACCACCGGCTAGCCAGATCAATGAGCAGTTCTTC. Residues: CASSPPASQINEQFF.

The chain is built from TRBV7-3 and TRBJ1-6; 10 nucleotides match TRBD1. The CDR3 is 15 residues long. Germline V CDR1 and CDR2: SGHTA, FQGTGA. J was trimmed by 7 bases and V by 3 bases; bases with no gene match: 3. The CDR3 coding sequence is TGTGCCAGCAGCTTGTTGGGACAGGGGAATTCACCCCTCCACTTT. It specifies CASSLLGQGNSPLHF.